Given below is one TCR beta chain in context. Its antigen is currently unknown. Use of 60 Vbeta and 13 Jbeta primers characterized the PCR. Measured with immunoSEQ multiplex PCR; TCRdb has only the in-frame clones, and not every one. This sample lists more than 95,000 clones; its ten largest clones have over 2%. This sample stems from a study of cytomegalovirus exposure and HLA in healthy donors. CDR3 size: 15 residues. V lost 6 bases to trimming and J lost 5 bases; unmatched junction nucleotides: 9. In germline, CDR1 is MNHNY, CDR2 SVGAGI (reference sequence). Study-level points and caveats: Roughly uniform sequencing depth across donors was assumed, possibly incorrectly.

V usage is TRBV6-6 and J usage is TRBJ2-1, with 8 bases matching TRBD2. Material for sequencing was PBMCs. This clonotype was sampled from a man aged 35 to 55 in good health and CMV-seronegative. CDR3 in amino acids: CASSRAPLADNEQFF. The CDR3 bases are TGTGCCAGCAGCCGAGCACCACTAGCGGACAATGAGCAGTTCTTC.